This TCR beta chain was recovered during a study of cytomegalovirus exposure and HLA in healthy donors. Across the study: In an earlier analysis, some 110 million unique TCR beta sequences were found from about 190 million T cells. Notes on the study in general: Researchers reported that a few CMV-associated chains were confirmed in vitro as CMV antigen-specific. HLA restriction was apparent for most CMV-associated TCR beta chains in a later analysis.

This clone showed up just a few times. Antigen: not known. Germline CDR1 SGDLS, CDR2 YYNGEE. Unmatched junction bases numbered 3, after V lost 0 bases and J lost 7 bases. The CDR3 covers 15 residues. A multiplex PCR was run with 60 Vbeta primers and 13 Jbeta primers. Under the authors' procedure: It was a later analysis that counted tens of millions of unique TCR beta chains, of which some 9.9 million were shared. Some clones are missing from TCRdb's copy, which holds only in-frame ones; the method was immunoSEQ multiplex PCR. V, J and clone size reflect that table, while D and trimming were determined from the DNA. Of 99,000 or so clones listed, 13% to 15% are singletons.

Material: PBMCs. The sequence came from a female donor in good health and CMV-seronegative. J is TRBJ1-6 and V is TRBV9; 8 positions agree with TRBD1. The CDR3 sequence is CASSVDGQGNSPLHF. The DNA of the CDR3 is TGTGCCAGCAGCGTAGATGGACAGGGCAATTCACCCCTCCACTTT. The variable domain in full, completed from reference TRBV9 and TRBJ1-6, reads DSGVTQTPKHLITATGQRVTLRCSPRSGDLSVYWYQQSLDQGLQFLIQYYNGEERAKGNILERFSAQQFPDLHSELNLSSLELGDSALYFCASSVDGQGNSPLHFGNGTRLTVT.